What follows are 29 T cell receptor beta chains derived from one specimen sequenced in a study of patients and donors after allogeneic stem cell transplantation. From the RT-PCR reads, TCRdb called clonotypes with MiXCR, one entry per CDR3 protein. The sample carries tens of thousands of distinct CDR3 sequences, more than 25% recorded once. Source material: blood, either unsorted or a sorted T cell fraction (not recorded which). The receptors shown here come from a human donor who was either an allogeneic HSCT recipient or a stem cell or donor lymphocyte infusion donor (not recorded which). It is not recorded whose cells these are; they may come from a transplant donor.

This clonotype has more than one count but fewer than ten. This chain uses TRBV12-3 or TRBV12-4 with TRBJ1-6; no definite D call. This CDR3 is built from 16 residues. V was trimmed by 5 bases and J by 6 bases, leaving 17 bases between them. The CDR3 region is CASSVGRPSINSPLHF. CDR3 nucleotide sequence: TGTGCCAGCAGTGTAGGCAGACCCAGTATTAATTCACCCCTCCACTTT.

This chain uses TRBV12-3 or TRBV12-4 with TRBJ1-2, with D maybe TRBD1 (5 bases). V was shortened by 6 bases and J by 8 bases, with 13 bases between the two germline ends. This CDR3 region has 12 residues. This chain's CDR3 is CASSDSFRGYTF. The CDR3 nucleotides are TGTGCCAGCAGCGACAGCTTTCGGGGCTACACCTTC.

The CDR3 nucleotides are TGTGCCAGCAGCTTAGGCGGCGGGGGAAGCACAGATACGCAGTATTTT. This codes for CASSLGGGGSTDTQYF. V gene TRBV7-9 combines with J gene TRBJ2-3, with 7 bases lining up with TRBD2. There are 16 residues in the CDR3. Germline V gives CDR1 SEHNR, CDR2 FQNEAQ (reference sequence). The V segment lost 1 base and the J segment 0 bases; nucleotides outside the gene matches: 4.

The gene calls are TRBV7-9 and TRBJ1-5; 7 bases match TRBD1. The germline V gene has CDR1 SEHNR and CDR2 FQNEAQ (reference sequence). V shed 1 base and J 4 bases; nucleotides not matched to a gene: 4. The CDR3 runs to 15 residues. The CDR3 here is CASSLEGQPNQPQHF. The CDR3 DNA reads TGTGCCAGCAGCTTAGAGGGACAGCCTAATCAGCCCCAGCATTTT.

The chain carries TRBV12-3 or TRBV12-4 and TRBJ1-5, with D hard to call. The CDR3 length is 12 residues. Trimming cost V 4 bases and J 4 bases, with 5 bases left between them. The CDR3 is CASSSINQPQHF. In nucleotides, the CDR3 is TGTGCCAGCAGTTCTATTAATCAGCCCCAGCATTTT.

The V and J genes are TRBV24-1 and TRBJ2-3; D not resolved. The V and J ends lost 2 bases and 4 bases respectively, with 9 bases between them. Germline values: CDR1 KGHDR, CDR2 SFDVKD. This CDR3 has 14 amino acids. The CDR3 DNA follows: TGTGCCACCAGTGATTCCTACGCTTCAGATACGCAGTATTTT. It is translated as CATSDSYASDTQYF.

This clonotype appeared a few times. The V gene is TRBV13, the J gene TRBJ1-1; possible D gene TRBD1, 5 bases. Trimming took off 5 bases at V and 5 bases at J, with 15 bases between the two ends. Germline-derived CDR1 and CDR2 are PRHDT and FYEKMQ (reference sequence). The CDR3 is 14 amino acids. CDR3 loop: CASSNRPRGTEAFF. The CDR3 DNA reads as TGTGCCAGCAGCAACAGGCCAAGAGGGACTGAAGCTTTCTTT.

In this sample, this clonotype turned up a few times. This chain uses TRBV9 with TRBJ1-6; D might be TRBD1 (6 bases). Looked up from germline, CDR1 is SGDLS and CDR2 is YYNGEE. The V end lost 4 bases, the J end lost 10 bases, and 15 bases lay between the germline ends. The CDR3 extends over 14 amino acids. The CDR3 sequence: CASSLQGVGSPLHF. As DNA, the CDR3 is TGTGCCAGCAGCCTACAGGGAGTGGGATCACCCCTCCACTTT.

This clonotype was recorded a few times. This chain connects TRBV12-3 or TRBV12-4 to TRBJ1-6, with a tentative D call TRBD1 (6 bases). The length of the CDR3 is 18 residues. The ends were cut back, 2 bases at V and 7 bases at J, with 21 bases in the middle. The CDR3 DNA follows: TGTGCCAGCAGTTTATGGGTCCAGGGGTCTGCGGGAAATTCACCCCTCCACTTT. Amino acid sequence: CASSLWVQGSAGNSPLHF.

The chain uses TRBV5-5 and TRBJ2-2; 11 nucleotides match TRBD1. Trimming took 2 bases from V and 6 from J; bases not matched to a gene: 9. The CDR3 contains 17 residues. Germline lookup yields CDR1 SGHKS and CDR2 YYEKEE (reference sequence). As DNA, the CDR3 is TGTGCCAGCAGCTTTCGCTCGGGACAGGGGGTCTCCGGGGAGCTGTTTTTT. Translated, it gives CASSFRSGQGVSGELFF.

This clonotype was recorded once. The CDR3 DNA sequence: TGTGCCAGCAGTTCACCGGGGCACAATGAGCAGTTCTTC. Translated: CASSSPGHNEQFF. The chain carries TRBV6-5 and TRBJ2-1, with D tentatively TRBD1 or TRBD2 (5 bases each). The CDR3 runs 13 residues. With 4 bases removed from V and 5 bases from J, the gap between germline ends came to 9 bases. Germline-derived CDR1 and CDR2 are MNHEY and SVGAGI.

This chain joins TRBV3-1 and TRBJ1-2, with D possibly matching TRBD1 (5 bases). The germline V gene has CDR1 LGHDT and CDR2 YNNKEL (reference sequence). Trimming removed 0 bases at V and 8 bases at J, with 19 bases between. The CDR3 is 16 residues long. The CDR3 nucleotides are TGTGCCAGCAGCCAAGACGGGGGTGGCAGAAAATACGGCTACACCTTC. It translates to CASSQDGGGRKYGYTF.

This clonotype was detected a few times. The chain recombines TRBV18 with TRBJ2-5; 7 nucleotides agree with TRBD1. Germline V gene sequence: CDR1 KGHSH, CDR2 LQKENI. With V trimmed by 6 bases and J by 2 bases, 6 bases remained unmatched. The CDR3 is made up of 14 amino acids. The CDR3 DNA follows: TGTGCCAGCTCGCCTACAGGGGCTCAAGAGACCCAGTACTTC. Protein sequence: CASSPTGAQETQYF.

This clonotype was found a few times. This chain links TRBV29-1 with TRBJ2-5; tentative D call: TRBD2 (5 bases). CDR3 length: 14 amino acids. Germline lookup yields CDR1 SQVTM and CDR2 ANQGSEA. V lost 5 bases, J lost 2 bases, and 15 bases lay in between. CDR3 coding DNA: TGCAGCGTTTATAGGTTCCGGGATCAAGAGACCCAGTACTTC. Translation gives CSVYRFRDQETQYF.

The chain has TRBV7-9 and TRBJ2-1, with D possibly called TRBD1 or TRBD2 (5 bases each). Trimming cost V 5 bases and J 13 bases, with 12 bases left between them. There are 11 residues in the CDR3. Germline V gene lookup returns CDR1 SEHNR and CDR2 FQNEAQ (reference sequence). The CDR3 DNA is TGTGCCAGCAGCGACAGAGACTATCAGTTCTTC. Translating it yields CASSDRDYQFF.

This clonotype has only a few counts. The chain links TRBV4-3 to TRBJ1-5, with D possibly matching TRBD1 (6 bases). Trimming pared 4 bases from V and 5 bases from J, leaving 21 bases between. CDR1 is LGHNA, CDR2 YSLEER, per germline. The CDR3 contains 17 residues. This CDR3 reads CASSRRIPGHGHQPQHF. In DNA, the CDR3 is TGCGCCAGCAGCCGACGAATCCCGGGACACGGACATCAGCCCCAGCATTTT.

This chain uses TRBV7-8 with TRBJ2-7; D perhaps matches TRBD2 (6 bases). V lost 5 bases and J lost 4, with 18 bases in between. Germline V CDR1 and CDR2: SGHVS, FQNEAQ. The CDR3 sequence is 15 residues long. Here the CDR3 DNA reads TGTGCCAGCAGCCTTCTTGGGACTTCGGGATACGAGCAGTACTTC. Residues: CASSLLGTSGYEQYF.

This clonotype was seen more than once but under ten times. The chain uses TRBV7-9 and TRBJ1-5, with 8 bases aligning to TRBD1. Germline CDR1 SEHNR, CDR2 FQNEAQ (reference sequence). The trim removed 5 bases at V and 3 bases at J, leaving 9 bases unmatched. This CDR3 is built from 16 residues. The CDR3 spells CASSPTGVLVNQPQHF. Written as DNA, the CDR3 is TGTGCCAGCAGCCCGACAGGGGTCCTAGTCAATCAGCCCCAGCATTTT.

The CDR3 DNA reads as TGTGCCAGTAGTATAGTAGGGGGACGGTACAATGAGCAGTTCTTC. This codes for CASSIVGGRYNEQFF. The V call is TRBV19, the J call TRBJ2-1, with D possibly being TRBD1 (6 bases). Trimming shortened V by 1 base and J by 4 bases, and 11 bases separated the two germline ends. The CDR3 is 15 amino acids. Germline values: CDR1 LNHDA, CDR2 SQIVND (reference sequence). The whole variable domain, remainder taken from reference TRBV19 and TRBJ2-1, is DGGITQSPKYLFRKEGQNVTLSCEQNLNHDAMYWYRQDPGQGLRLIYYSQIVNDFQKGDIAEGYSVSREKKESFPLTVTSAQKNPTAFYLCASSIVGGRYNEQFFGPGTRLTVL.

The V gene is TRBV20-1, the J gene TRBJ2-1; no reliable D call. From germline, CDR1 is DFQATT and CDR2 SNEGSKA (reference sequence). The germline V and J ends were trimmed by 3 bases and 8 bases, with 11 bases remaining between them. CDR3 length: 12 residues. This CDR3 is CSARRNLDEQFF. CDR3 DNA sequence: TGCAGTGCTAGGAGAAACTTGGATGAGCAGTTCTTC.

The sample holds a few counts of this clonotype. The chain employs TRBV5-1 and TRBJ1-6; D unclear. Germline CDR1 SGHRS, CDR2 YFSETQ. With 3 bases removed from V and 2 bases from J, the gap between germline ends came to 6 bases. The CDR3 contains 14 residues. The CDR3 is CASSSGTYNSPLHF. CDR3 nucleotides: TGCGCCAGCAGCTCTGGGACCTATAATTCACCCCTCCACTTT.

This CDR3 reads CASQTKAGEELGRPLEAFF. The CDR3 DNA reads as TGCGCCAGCCAAACCAAAGCAGGCGAGGAGTTGGGAAGACCTCTTGAAGCTTTCTTT. The chain recombines TRBV5-1 with TRBJ1-1; D gene uncertain. Trimming removed 7 bases from V and 7 bases from J, with 35 bases in between. This CDR3 is 19 amino acids long. Germline V lookup: CDR1 SGHRS, CDR2 YFSETQ.

This chain links TRBV5-1 with TRBJ2-7; the D gene is possibly TRBD1 (6 bases). With 3 bases removed from V and 3 bases from J, the gap between germline ends came to 13 bases. The V gene's germline CDR1 is SGHRS and CDR2 YFSETQ. The CDR3 totals 14 residues. CDR3 sequence: CASSWNRELYEQYF. The DNA of the CDR3 is TGCGCCAGCAGCTGGAACAGGGAACTCTACGAGCAGTACTTC.

In this sample, this clonotype turned up a few times. The rearrangement joins TRBV5-1 to TRBJ2-1; D possibly corresponds to TRBD1 (6 bases). The CDR3 runs 15 residues. Germline assignment: CDR1 SGHRS and CDR2 YFSETQ. Trimming removed 4 bases from V and 0 bases from J, with 11 bases in between. The CDR3 DNA reads as TGCGCCAGCAGCCATCACAGGGTCTCCTACAATGAGCAGTTCTTC. This codes for CASSHHRVSYNEQFF.

The CDR3, as DNA: TGCGCCAGCAGCACCGGACTCGCTAGCTCCTATAATTCACCCCTCCACTTT. Protein product: CASSTGLASSYNSPLHF. The V gene is TRBV5-1, the J gene TRBJ1-6; D unresolved. Germline CDR1 is SGHRS and CDR2 is YFSETQ. V was pared by 4 bases and J by 0 bases, with 14 bases between. This CDR3 spans 17 amino acids.

The chain carries TRBV5-1 and TRBJ2-5, with a tentative D call TRBD2 (6 bases). The CDR3 extends over 13 amino acids. Germline CDR1 and CDR2: SGHRS and YFSETQ. The ends were cut back, 4 bases at V and 1 base at J, with 8 bases in the middle. For the CDR3, the DNA is TGCGCCAGCAGCCCTAGCGTCCAAGAGACCCAGTACTTC. This encodes CASSPSVQETQYF.

In this sample, this clonotype turned up a few times. The chain combines TRBV7-9 with TRBJ1-1; 9 bases fit TRBD1. CDR3 length equals 16 residues. The V and J ends lost 4 bases and 4 bases, in that order; junction bases with no gene match: 10. Per the germline V gene, CDR1 is SEHNR and CDR2 is FQNEAQ (reference sequence). CDR3 sequence: CASSSPRSTGGTEAFF. CDR3 sequence (DNA): TGTGCCAGCAGCTCCCCCCGCTCGACAGGGGGCACTGAAGCTTTCTTT.

CDR3 protein: CASRRLQGKAFF. CDR3 nucleotides: TGTGCCAGCAGAAGACTACAGGGTAAAGCTTTCTTT. The V and J genes are TRBV12-3 or TRBV12-4 and TRBJ1-1; D possibly corresponds to TRBD1 (6 bases). This CDR3 has 12 residues. The V gene lost 6 bases and the J gene lost 9 bases, with 14 bases spanning the gap.

This chain connects TRBV9 to TRBJ2-3; D is unclear. Germline-derived CDR1 and CDR2 are SGDLS and YYNGEE. Trimming took off 4 bases at V and 4 bases at J, with 4 bases between the two ends. CDR3 length: 11 amino acids. CDR3 nucleotides: TGTGCCAGCAGCTCCTCAGATACGCAGTATTTT. Its protein is CASSSSDTQYF.